The clone carrying this T cell receptor beta chain was seen just once. Its antigen is as yet unknown. Clones were sequenced by immunoSEQ multiplex PCR, and TCRdb holds only the in-frame ones, with some missing. This sample has 36,000 or so clones, with roughly 75% found just once. The data derive from a study of chemoradiotherapy in HPV16-positive cancers. Findings and caveats of the study: Candidate HPV-specific clones and E7-related TCR motifs grew in tumor during treatment.

J lost 9 bases, V lost 6 bases, and 10 bases had no gene match. Germline CDR1 reads KGHSH; CDR2 reads LQKENI. The CDR3 consists of 14 residues. The J gene is TRBJ2-1, the V gene TRBV18; 8 nucleotides match TRBD1. The sequence came from a human donor with HPV-associated anogenital cancer. Sequenced material: blood, taken from a patient who underwent chemoradiotherapy. The DNA of the CDR3 is TGTGCCAGCTCGCCCGGGACAGGCCAAGGTGAGCAGTTCTTC. Residues: CASSPGTGQGEQFF.